A single sample gave rise to the 3 T cell receptor beta chains below, sequenced in a study of patients and donors after allogeneic stem cell transplantation (dated by TCRdb to the early 2020s). The library was generated by RT-PCR. Instrument used: NextSeq 550. TCRdb ran its own pipeline on the public reads, namely fastp trimming at Q25 and MiXCR clone calling, and kept in-frame beta chains. Each record represents a unique CDR3 protein, reported with the most common genes and DNA among its rows. A total of over 150,000 distinct CDR3 sequences appear in this sample, approximately 30% of them only once. The ten largest account for about 3% of the sample. The sequenced sample consisted of blood, either unsorted or a sorted T cell fraction (not recorded which). These receptor sequences come from a human donor who was either an allogeneic HSCT recipient or a stem cell or donor lymphocyte infusion donor (not recorded which). It is not recorded whose cells these are; they may come from a transplant donor.

The J gene is TRBJ2-1, the V gene TRBV2; TRBD2 is a possible D gene (6 bases). V was clipped by 10 bases and J by 7 bases, with 17 bases between them. The CDR3 totals 13 residues. Germline CDR1 and CDR2: SNHLY and FYNNEI. In DNA form, the CDR3 reads TGTGCCATGTTACGCGGGATGCGGAATGAGCAGTTCTTC. Amino acids: CAMLRGMRNEQFF.

This clonotype was observed many times. This chain uses TRBV25-1 with TRBJ1-3; D is unresolved. The length of the CDR3 is 15 residues. V was trimmed by 3 bases and J by 2 bases, leaving 11 bases between them. Germline CDR1 and CDR2: MGHDK and SYGVNS. CDR3 sequence reads: CASSDPGVAGNTIYF. CDR3 coding DNA: TGTGCCAGCAGTGACCCGGGAGTAGCTGGAAACACCATATATTTT.

In this sample, this clonotype turned up a few times. The rearrangement joins TRBV28 to TRBJ1-1; no reliable D call. Germline-derived CDR1 and CDR2 are MDHEN and SYDVKM. V was pared by 8 bases and J by 11 bases, with 18 bases between. CDR3 length: 12 residues. This CDR3 reads CASHRGVTEAFF. The CDR3 DNA follows: TGTGCCAGCCATCGGGGAGTAACGGAGGCTTTCTTT.